This T cell receptor beta chain stems from a study of cytomegalovirus exposure and HLA in healthy donors. The PCR ran on 60 Vbeta and 13 Jbeta primers. Profiling relied on immunoSEQ multiplex PCR, and the TCRdb table lists in-frame clones only, not all of them. The sample comprises 60,000 to 70,000 clones, around 75% of which are singletons, and roughly 23% rests with the top ten. V was shortened by 4 bases and J by 2 bases, with 11 bases between the two germline ends. Germline loops: CDR1 SGHRS, CDR2 YFSETQ. The CDR3 contains 14 residues. Sequences were obtained from PBMCs. The sequence was collected from a woman in her 40s in good health and CMV-seropositive. The chain is built from TRBV5-1 and TRBJ2-3; a weak D match, TRBD1 (5 bases). The CDR3 loop reads CASSADRSTDTQYF. CDR3 bases: TGCGCCAGCAGCGCAGACAGATCCACAGATACGCAGTATTTT.